This T cell receptor (beta chain) was captured by sequencing in a study of T cells in Graves' hyperthyroidism and ophthalmopathy (dated by TCRdb to between 2019 and 2020). Some background on the complete study: TCR V-J signatures able to tell the groups apart were searched for in a discovery cohort of around 95 patients, of whom 43 had Graves' ophthalmopathy and around 56 had stable Graves' hyperthyroidism. Whether ophthalmopathy could be predicted prospectively was tested in an independent validation cohort made up of approximately 19 hyperthyroidism patients plus 17 patients who later progressed to ophthalmopathy. The roughly 100 discovery patients were randomly split 7:3 into training and test sets. In more than 5 Graves' hyperthyroidism patients, the study also compared T-cell repertoires from thyroid tissue with T-cell repertoires from blood. Following sampling, methimazole starting at 30 mg daily was given to hyperthyroidism patients, and high-dose intravenous methylprednisolone was given to ophthalmopathy patients. The paper describes TCR Vbeta CDR3 sequencing of around 130 peripheral blood samples, made up of roughly 40 ophthalmopathy patients, 70 to 75 hyperthyroidism patients and about 17 progressor patients. The paper as a whole reports these results and caveats: Most expanded thyroid clonotypes (frequency above 0.001) were also detected in blood, suggesting blood repertoires may reflect thyroid immune responses. Sample size was not statistically predetermined, and blinding of investigators to group allocation was not performed. A model built on a 13 V-J signature distinguished ophthalmopathy from stable hyperthyroidism, reaching approximately 89% sensitivity and around 81% specificity in cross-validation and 80%/75% in testing. In validation, the model predicted progression to ophthalmopathy a median of about 6 months before onset, with approximately 68% sensitivity and nearly 75% specificity.

Many counts were recorded for this clonotype. It has no known antigen specificity. No much larger clonotype is one base removed from it; base qualities were not supplied. Exclusion was applied to patients with uncontrolled infections, other autoimmune diseases, pregnancy or lactation. Diagnoses were based on clinical symptoms, serum thyroxine and TRAb, thyroid ultrasound and orbital computed tomography. Total RNA was extracted using Trizol reagent, and RNA quality was assessed on an Agilent 2100 Bioanalyzer. Amplification of TCR beta CDR3 regions was carried out from RNA transcripts. The TCR CDR3 was subjected to a first round of RT-PCR using the HTBI primer set and the Qiagen OneStep RT-PCR kit. Libraries were constructed in a second round of multiplex PCR, after which size selection and purification were carried out. Sequencing of the libraries was done on an Illumina HiSeq2000 using paired-end 100 bp reads. As for the authors' bioinformatics: Raw data were processed with SOAPnuke, discarding reads with adapters, uncalled bases, mean Phred below 15, or no exact constant-primer or identifier match. High-quality paired reads were merged with COPE v1.2.5, and unique nucleotide sequences were defined as clonotypes. Clonotypes were aligned to IMGT TRBV, TRBD and TRBJ reference segments using MiTCR v1.1. The analysis was restricted to V-J combinations with a frequency above 0.0001, which together covered about 99% of the repertoires. A TCS score was defined as the ratio of F50 (clonal expansion) to E x V (chaos), with BLOSUM62-based TCRdist applied between CDR3 peptides within each V-J. Welch's t-statistics and random forest reduced 500 to 550 V-J features to roughly 13, which were used in a naive Bayes classifier (R e1071). The Morisita-Horn index was used to measure how similar the thyroid and blood repertoires were. The public reads were run again by TCRdb, first through fastp at Q25 and then through MiXCR, and only productive beta chains were kept. CDR3 protein duplicates are merged, each entry listing the most common genes and DNA. TCRdb, not the authors, supplied the V and J calls. The table for this sample lists 500,000 to 600,000 distinct CDR3 sequences; roughly 46% of them were counted only once. The ten largest account for under 20% of the sample.

The CDR3 numbers 13 residues from cysteine through phenylalanine. CDR3 DNA is the only sequence kept; it has 39 bases, read in frame from the first base. V is shortened by 1 base, J by 12 bases, and the region joining them spans 18 bases. CDR1 and CDR2 were assigned from the germline V gene (reference sequence) as DFQATT and SNEGSKA. Material for sequencing was peripheral blood or thyroid tissue (not recorded which). The sequence came from an adult woman with Graves' disease, either hyperthyroidism or ophthalmopathy (not recorded which). This chain is built from TRBV20-1 and TRBJ1-1; no D segment can be confidently identified. The CDR3 protein sequence reads: CSARARLTGDPFF. The nucleotides are TGCAGTGCTAGAGCGAGGTTAACCGGCGATCCTTTCTTT.